This is a list of T cell receptor beta chains from one sample in a study of Graves' ophthalmopathy and Graves' hyperthyroidism. TCRdb reprocessed the multiplex PCR reads with MiXCR, giving one entry per CDR3 protein. In the table there are hundreds of thousands of distinct CDR3 sequences, about 20% of which are singletons. The sequencing sample was made of peripheral blood. These receptors came from a woman between 18 and 30 years old with stable Graves' hyperthyroidism. Some clones in this sample may be carry-over from other donors' samples. CDR3s include the opening cysteine and the closing phenylalanine or tryptophan. The D gene is left open where the match is weak. Some rows mark clone size as missing; the rest say once, few, many or name a class of expanded clone.

clone_size	v_call	d_call	j_call	cdr3_nt	cdr3_aa
many	TRBV30	TRBD1	TRBJ1-1	TGTGCCGGGACAGACTATGCGTGGGCTTTCTTT	CAGTDYAWAFF
few	TRBV11-2	TRBD1	TRBJ2-2	TGTGCCAGCAGCTTCGGGACAGGGCACACCGGGGAGCTGTTTTTT	CASSFGTGHTGELFF
many	TRBV27	NA	TRBJ2-7	TGTGCCAGCGGGGGACGGCCGACCTACGAGCAGTACTTC	CASGGRPTYEQYF
many	TRBV7-3	NA	TRBJ1-1	TGTGCCAGCAGCTTAACCCACGACGGGTACACTGAAGCTTTCTTT	CASSLTHDGYTEAFF
NA	TRBV12-3/TRBV12-4	NA	TRBJ1-5	TGTGCCAGCAGTTGGGGAGGGTCCGGGACTCAGCCCCAGCATTTT	CASSWGGSGTQPQHF
many	TRBV12-3/TRBV12-4	TRBD1	TRBJ1-2	TGTGCCAGCAGTTTTGATGAGGGGGCAGACTATGGCTACACCTTC	CASSFDEGADYGYTF
many	TRBV28	NA	TRBJ1-6	TGTGCCAGCACCCCCCTCCCTATCTCCTATAATTCACCCCTCCACTTT	CASTPLPISYNSPLHF
few	TRBV15	NA	TRBJ1-1	TGTGCCACCAGCAGAGGTAGGAGCATGAACACTGAAGCTTTCTTT	CATSRGRSMNTEAFF
many	TRBV10-3	NA	TRBJ2-5	TGTGCCATCAGTGAATCGGTCCATAGGGGAGAGACCCAGTACTTC	CAISESVHRGETQYF
many	TRBV7-6	TRBD1	TRBJ2-5	TGTGCCAGCAGCTTCCCCGGGACAGTGGCCCAGTACTTC	CASSFPGTVAQYF
NA	TRBV12-3/TRBV12-4	NA	TRBJ2-4	TGTGCCAGCAGTTTAGGCGGGCAGGACCACAAAAACATTCAGTACTTC	CASSLGGQDHKNIQYF